One sample yielded the 6 T cell receptor beta chains listed below, sequenced in a study of tumor-infiltrating lymphocytes in primary liver carcinoma. The input was about 490 ng total RNA; TCR beta cDNA was made from it with a constant-region primer. ARM-PCR, slightly modified, supplied the TCR beta libraries through three nested multiplex PCR rounds. Researchers ran the first two PCR rounds for approximately 9 cycles each with TRBV1-TRBV30 forward primers and a C-beta reverse primer. One entry per CDR3 protein results from TCRdb running MiXCR on the multiplex PCR reads. The sample has over 250,000 distinct CDR3 sequences, 50% to 75% seen once. Unsorted whole blood supplied the blood RNA, and germline DNA was isolated too. The sample consisted of peripheral blood. The receptors here all came from a woman in her twenties or thirties with primary liver carcinoma and hepatitis B virus infection.

This clonotype was detected ten times or more. The V call is TRBV6-1, the J call TRBJ1-5; D uncertain. The CDR3 has 14 amino acids. V lost 7 bases, J lost 0 bases, and 10 bases lay in between. Germline loops: CDR1 MNHNS, CDR2 SASEGT. In DNA, the CDR3 is TGTGCCAGCAAGGGCAGGAATAGCAATCAGCCCCAGCATTTT. It codes for CASKGRNSNQPQHF.

Regarding this clonotype: A junction end diverges from the germline sequence, so it may reflect a read error. The chain links TRBV6-2 or TRBV6-3 to TRBJ1-1; 7 nucleotides line up with TRBD1. CDR1 is MNHEY and CDR2 is SVGEGT in the germline V gene. The CDR3 is 15 amino acids. The CDR3 region is CVSRPRTGVNTEAFF. As DNA, the CDR3 is TGTGTCAGCCGTCCGAGGACAGGTGTGAACACTGAAGCTTTCTTT.

About this clonotype: The conserved final phenylalanine or tryptophan is absent from the CDR3, which likely points to a read error. The rearrangement links TRBV5-6 to TRBJ2-2; weak D call: TRBD2 (6 bases). CDR1 is SGHDT and CDR2 is YYEEEE in the germline V gene. Trimming took 1 base from V and 5 from J, leaving 12 bases between them. This CDR3 has 15 amino acids. This CDR3 is CASSLTAGRTGELFL. Written as DNA, the CDR3 is TGTGCCAGCAGCTTGACCGCGGGAAGGACCGGGGAGCTGTTTCTT.

Concerning this clonotype itself: A much larger clonotype is one base distant, so this may be a read error. This chain links TRBV6-6 with TRBJ2-3; D not certain. Germline loops: CDR1 MNHNY, CDR2 SVGAGI (reference sequence). CDR3 length equals 15 residues. Trimming took 7 bases from V and 8 from J, leaving 22 bases between them. DNA for the CDR3: TGTGCCAGCAACGAAAGGGTGGCCTCGGTGGGTACGCAGTATTTT. Protein product: CASNERVASVGTQYF.

The chain recombines TRBV30 with TRBJ2-5, with 7 bases aligning to TRBD1. The CDR3 is 15 residues long. The trim removed 2 bases at V and 2 bases at J, leaving 8 bases unmatched. Germline values: CDR1 GTSNPN, CDR2 SVGIG (reference sequence). The CDR3 DNA follows: TGTGCCTGGAGTCCAATCGGGACAGCTCAAGAGACCCAGTACTTC. This sequence encodes CAWSPIGTAQETQYF.

In regard to this clonotype: A much larger clone lies a single base off, so this may be a read error. This CDR3 is missing its conserved last phenylalanine or tryptophan, likely due to a read error. The chain combines TRBV29-1 with TRBJ2-3; perhaps TRBD2 as D (6 bases). Trimming removed 4 bases at V and 2 bases at J, with 16 bases between. Germline CDR1 SQVTM, CDR2 ANQGSEA. This CDR3 has 15 amino acids. In DNA form, the CDR3 reads TGCAGCGTTGTTTTTGCGGAGGGAGTCACAGATACGCAGTATATT. Protein product: CSVVFAEGVTDTQYI.